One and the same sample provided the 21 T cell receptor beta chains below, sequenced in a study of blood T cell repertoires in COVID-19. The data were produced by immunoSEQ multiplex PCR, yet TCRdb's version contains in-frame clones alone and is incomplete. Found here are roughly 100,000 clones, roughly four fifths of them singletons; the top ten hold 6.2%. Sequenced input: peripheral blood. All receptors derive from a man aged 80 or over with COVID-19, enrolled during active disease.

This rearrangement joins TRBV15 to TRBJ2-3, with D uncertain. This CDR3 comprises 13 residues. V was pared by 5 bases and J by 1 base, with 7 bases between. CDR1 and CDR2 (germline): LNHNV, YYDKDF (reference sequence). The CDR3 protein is CATSPRGTDTQYF. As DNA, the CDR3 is TGTGCCACCAGCCCCCGTGGCACAGATACGCAGTATTTT.

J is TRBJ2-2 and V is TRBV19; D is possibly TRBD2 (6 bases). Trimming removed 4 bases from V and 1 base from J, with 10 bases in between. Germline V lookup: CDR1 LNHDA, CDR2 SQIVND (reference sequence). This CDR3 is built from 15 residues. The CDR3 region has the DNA TGTGCCAGTAGTACCCGGGGAGGGAACACCGGGGAGCTGTTTTTT. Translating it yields CASSTRGGNTGELFF.

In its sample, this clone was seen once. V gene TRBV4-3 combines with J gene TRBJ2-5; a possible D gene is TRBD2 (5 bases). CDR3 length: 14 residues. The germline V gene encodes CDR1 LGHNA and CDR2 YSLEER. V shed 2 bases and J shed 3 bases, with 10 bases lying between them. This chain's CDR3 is CASSQWGSEETQYF. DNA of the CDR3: TGCGCCAGCAGCCAATGGGGTAGCGAAGAGACCCAGTACTTC.

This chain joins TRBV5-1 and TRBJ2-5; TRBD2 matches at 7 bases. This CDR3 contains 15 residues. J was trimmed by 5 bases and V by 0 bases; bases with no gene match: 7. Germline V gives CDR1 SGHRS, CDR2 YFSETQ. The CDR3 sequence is CASSLAASGGETQYF. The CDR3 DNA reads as TGCGCCAGCAGCTTGGCGGCTTCCGGGGGGGAGACCCAGTACTTC. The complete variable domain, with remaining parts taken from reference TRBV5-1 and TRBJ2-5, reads KAGVTQTPRYLIKTRGQQVTLSCSPISGHRSVSWYQQTPGQGLQFLFEYFSETQRNKGNFPGRFSGRQFSNSRSEMNVSTLELGDSALYLCASSLAASGGETQYFGPGTRLLVL.

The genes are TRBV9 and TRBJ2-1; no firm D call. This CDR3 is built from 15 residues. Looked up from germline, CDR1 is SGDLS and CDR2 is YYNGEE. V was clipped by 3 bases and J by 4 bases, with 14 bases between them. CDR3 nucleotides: TGTGCCAGCAGCGAGGCAGAAGGAGTATACAATGAGCAGTTCTTC. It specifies CASSEAEGVYNEQFF.

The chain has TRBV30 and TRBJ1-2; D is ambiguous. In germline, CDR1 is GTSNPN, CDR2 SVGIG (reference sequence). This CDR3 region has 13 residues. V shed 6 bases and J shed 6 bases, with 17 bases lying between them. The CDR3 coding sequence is TGTGCCTGCCTTCGGAGGATGAGGGATGGCTACACCTTC. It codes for CACLRRMRDGYTF.

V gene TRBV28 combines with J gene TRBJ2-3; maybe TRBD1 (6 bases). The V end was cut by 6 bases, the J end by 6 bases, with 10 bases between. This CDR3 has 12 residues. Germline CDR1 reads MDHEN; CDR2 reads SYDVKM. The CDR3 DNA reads TGTGCCAGCAGCAACAGGGCTGATACGCAGTATTTT. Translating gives CASSNRADTQYF.

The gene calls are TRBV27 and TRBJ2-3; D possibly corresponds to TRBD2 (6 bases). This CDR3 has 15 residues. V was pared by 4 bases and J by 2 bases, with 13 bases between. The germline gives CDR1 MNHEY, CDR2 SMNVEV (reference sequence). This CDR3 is CASSWLAGNTDTQYF. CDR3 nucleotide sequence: TGTGCCAGCAGTTGGTTGGCGGGAAACACAGATACGCAGTATTTT.

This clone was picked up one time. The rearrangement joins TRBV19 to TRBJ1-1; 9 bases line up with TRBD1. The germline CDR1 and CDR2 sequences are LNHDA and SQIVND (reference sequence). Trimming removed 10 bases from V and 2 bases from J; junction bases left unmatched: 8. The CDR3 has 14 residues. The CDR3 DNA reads TGTGCCACCCGGACAGGGGTAGGAAACACTGAAGCTTTCTTT. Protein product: CATRTGVGNTEAFF.

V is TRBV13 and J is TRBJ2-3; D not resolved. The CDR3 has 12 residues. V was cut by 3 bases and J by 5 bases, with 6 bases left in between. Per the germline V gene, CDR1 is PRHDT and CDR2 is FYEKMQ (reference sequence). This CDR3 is CASSFSGDTQYF. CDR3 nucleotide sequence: TGTGCCAGCAGCTTCTCGGGAGATACGCAGTATTTT. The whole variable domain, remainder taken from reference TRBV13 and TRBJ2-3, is AAGVIQSPRHLIKEKRETATLKCYPIPRHDTVYWYQQGPGQDPQFLISFYEKMQSDKGSIPDRFSAQQFSDYHSELNMSSLELGDSALYFCASSFSGDTQYFGPGTRLTVL.

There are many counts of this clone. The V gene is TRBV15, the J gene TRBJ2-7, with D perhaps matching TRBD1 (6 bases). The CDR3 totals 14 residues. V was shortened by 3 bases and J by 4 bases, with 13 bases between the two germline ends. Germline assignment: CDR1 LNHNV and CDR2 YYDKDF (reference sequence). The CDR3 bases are TGTGCCACCAGCAGGACCGGGACAATTTACGAGCAGTACTTC. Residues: CATSRTGTIYEQYF.

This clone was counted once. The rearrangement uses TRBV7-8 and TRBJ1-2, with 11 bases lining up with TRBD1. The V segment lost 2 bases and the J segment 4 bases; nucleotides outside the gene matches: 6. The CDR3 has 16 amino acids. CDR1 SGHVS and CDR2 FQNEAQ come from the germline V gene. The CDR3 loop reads CASSLRDRGVGYGYTF. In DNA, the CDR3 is TGTGCCAGCAGCTTACGGGACAGGGGGGTGGGCTATGGCTACACCTTC. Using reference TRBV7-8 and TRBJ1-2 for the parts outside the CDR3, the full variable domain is GAGVSQSPRYKVAKRGQDVALRCDPISGHVSLFWYQQALGQGPEFLTYFQNEAQLDKSGLPSDRFFAERPEGSVSTLKIQRTQQEDSAVYLCASSLRDRGVGYGYTFGSGTRLTVV.

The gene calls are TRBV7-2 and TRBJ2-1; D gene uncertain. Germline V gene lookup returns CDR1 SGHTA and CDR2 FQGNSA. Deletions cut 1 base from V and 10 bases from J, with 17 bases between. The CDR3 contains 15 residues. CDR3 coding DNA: TGTGCCAGCAGCTTAGAGAGTAGAGTAAATGCGGAGCAGTTCTTC. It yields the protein CASSLESRVNAEQFF.

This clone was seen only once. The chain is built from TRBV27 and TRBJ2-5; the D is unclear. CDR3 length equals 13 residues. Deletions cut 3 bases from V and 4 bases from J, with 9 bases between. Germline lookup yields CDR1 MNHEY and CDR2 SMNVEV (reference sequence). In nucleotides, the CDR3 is TGTGCCAGCAGTTTTGCGTCGGGAGAGACCCAGTACTTC. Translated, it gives CASSFASGETQYF.

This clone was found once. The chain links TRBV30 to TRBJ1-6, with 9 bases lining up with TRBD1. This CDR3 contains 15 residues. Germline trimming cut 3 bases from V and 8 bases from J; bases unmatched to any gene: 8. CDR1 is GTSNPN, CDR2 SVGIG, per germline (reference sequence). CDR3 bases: TGTGCCTGGAGGGACAGGGGAGGGTGGTATTCACCCCTCCACTTT. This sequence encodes CAWRDRGGWYSPLHF.

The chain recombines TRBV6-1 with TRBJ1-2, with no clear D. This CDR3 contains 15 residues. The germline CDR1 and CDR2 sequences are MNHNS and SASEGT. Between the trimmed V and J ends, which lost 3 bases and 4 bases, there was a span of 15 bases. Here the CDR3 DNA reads TGTGCCAGCAGTGAGGGCCTCTCAGAAATCTATGGCTACACCTTC. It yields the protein CASSEGLSEIYGYTF.

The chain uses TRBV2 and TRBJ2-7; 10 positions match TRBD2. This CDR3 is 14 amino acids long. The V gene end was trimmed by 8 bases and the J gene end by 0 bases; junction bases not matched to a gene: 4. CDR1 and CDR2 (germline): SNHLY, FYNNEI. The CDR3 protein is CASGGLADSYEQYF. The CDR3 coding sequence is TGTGCCAGCGGAGGACTAGCGGACTCCTACGAGCAGTACTTC.

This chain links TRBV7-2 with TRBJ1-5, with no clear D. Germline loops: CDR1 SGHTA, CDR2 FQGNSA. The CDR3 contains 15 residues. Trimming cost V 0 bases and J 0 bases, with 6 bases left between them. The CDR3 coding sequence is TGTGCCAGCAGCTTAGCCCCAGGTAGCAATCAGCCCCAGCATTTT. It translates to CASSLAPGSNQPQHF.

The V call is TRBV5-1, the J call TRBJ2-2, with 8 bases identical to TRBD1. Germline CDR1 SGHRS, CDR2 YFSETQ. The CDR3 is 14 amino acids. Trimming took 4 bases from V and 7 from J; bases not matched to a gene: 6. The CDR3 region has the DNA TGCGCCAGCAGCATACAGGGGGAGATCGGGGAGCTGTTTTTT. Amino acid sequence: CASSIQGEIGELFF.

This chain's CDR3 is CSAFDRGTIYF. The DNA of the CDR3 is TGCAGTGCTTTCGATAGGGGCACCATATATTTT. This chain connects TRBV20-1 to TRBJ1-3, with D possibly matching TRBD1 (5 bases). Germline V gene data show CDR1 as DFQATT and CDR2 as SNEGSKA (reference sequence). The CDR3 is 11 amino acids. With 5 bases removed from V and 9 bases from J, the gap between germline ends came to 11 bases.

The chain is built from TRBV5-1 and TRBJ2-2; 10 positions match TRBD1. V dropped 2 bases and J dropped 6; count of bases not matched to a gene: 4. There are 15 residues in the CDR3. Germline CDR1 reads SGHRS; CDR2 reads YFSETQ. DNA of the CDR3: TGCGCCAGCAGCTTTCTGACAGGGGGCCCCGGGGAGCTGTTTTTT. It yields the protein CASSFLTGGPGELFF.